The rows below give T cell receptor beta chains drawn from one sample of a study of T-cell memory formation after mild COVID-19. TCRdb passed the 5' RACE reads through MiXCR, listing each CDR3 protein once. Of about 400,000 distinct CDR3 sequences listed, approximately 15% are singletons. The sample was PBMCs or a T cell subset sorted from them (not recorded which). All receptors derive from a man younger than 30 who had mild COVID-19 (a few samples of this study predate the infection). Cell type and time point are not known. CDR3s include the opening cysteine and the closing phenylalanine or tryptophan. The order of the fields is clone size, J gene, D gene, V gene, CDR3 protein, CDR3 DNA. A D gene is named only where the DNA matches it firmly. Only some rows state a clone size, as once, few, many or a class for expanded clones.

>few|TRBJ2-3|TRBD2|TRBV20-1
CSASKTSGGTDTQYF
TGCAGTGCTAGCAAGACTAGCGGGGGCACAGATACGCAGTATTTT
>many|TRBJ2-1|TRBD2|TRBV7-3
CASSPTSGGPDEQFF
TGTGCCAGCAGCCCCACTAGCGGGGGGCCGGATGAGCAGTTCTTC
>many|TRBJ2-5|TRBD1|TRBV6-2/TRBV6-3
CASSSQGWKTQYF
TGTGCCAGCAGTTCACAGGGGTGGAAGACCCAGTACTTC
>few|TRBJ1-5|TRBD1|TRBV15
CATSRGHRGDSNQPQHF
TGTGCCACCAGCAGGGGTCACAGGGGGGATAGCAATCAGCCCCAGCATTTT
>many|TRBJ2-2|NA|TRBV5-1
CASSGMRTANTGELFF
TGCGCCAGCAGCGGGATGCGGACCGCGAACACCGGGGAGCTGTTTTTT
>few|TRBJ1-5|NA|TRBV27
CASSLFASDQPQHF
TGTGCCAGCAGTTTATTTGCGTCGGATCAGCCCCAGCATTTT
>few|TRBJ2-1|TRBD1|TRBV7-2
CASSLVDRDEQFF
TGTGCCAGCAGCTTGGTAGACAGGGATGAGCAGTTCTTC
>NA|TRBJ2-5|TRBD2|TRBV2
CASSSLAGAYQETQYF
TGTGCCAGCAGTTCACTAGCGGGGGCCTACCAAGAGACCCAGTACTTC
>few|TRBJ2-7|TRBD2|TRBV20-1
CSAGTTGGLPYEQYF
TGCAGTGCCGGGACTACGGGGGGGCTACCCTACGAGCAGTACTTC
>NA|TRBJ2-2|NA|TRBV20-1
CSARDGRKGGTGELFF
TGCAGTGCTAGAGATGGACGGAAGGGGGGCACCGGGGAGCTGTTTTTT
>NA|TRBJ1-2|NA|TRBV3-1
CASSHFIHSDGDYGYTF
TGTGCCAGCAGCCACTTCATCCATTCGGACGGGGACTATGGCTACACCTTC
>many|TRBJ2-3|NA|TRBV7-2
CASSPNLESTDTQYF
TGTGCCAGCAGCCCGAACCTAGAGTCCACAGATACGCAGTATTTT
>NA|TRBJ1-1|NA|TRBV9
CASSPEGRTTEAFF
TGTGCCAGCAGCCCAGAAGGTCGAACGACTGAAGCTTTCTTT
>NA|TRBJ2-5|TRBD2|TRBV4-3
CASSQNSGGSKETQYF
TGCGCCAGCAGCCAAAATTCGGGCGGGAGTAAAGAGACCCAGTACTTC
>few|TRBJ1-6|NA|TRBV6-5
CASSYGSPPLHF
TGTGCCAGCAGTTACGGGAGCCCACCCCTCCACTTT
>NA|TRBJ2-2|NA|TRBV12-3/TRBV12-4
CASIEGVGELFF
TGTGCCAGCATAGAAGGGGTCGGGGAGCTGTTTTTT
>few|TRBJ2-1|NA|TRBV11-2
CASSLVGYLGRSYNEQFF
TGTGCCAGCAGCTTAGTCGGTTATCTGGGGCGCTCCTACAATGAGCAGTTCTTC
>few|TRBJ2-1|TRBD2|TRBV5-1
CASSPAGVGPYNEQFF
TGCGCCAGCAGCCCCGCGGGGGTAGGGCCCTACAATGAGCAGTTCTTC
>few|TRBJ2-6|TRBD1|TRBV7-9
CASSLGARGHHQWANVLTF
TGTGCCAGCAGCTTAGGGGCCAGGGGGCACCACCAGTGGGCCAACGTCCTGACTTTC